These 5 T cell receptor beta chains share one sample of origin, sequenced in a study of cytomegalovirus exposure and HLA in healthy donors. The PCR employed 60 Vbeta primers together with 13 Jbeta primers. The protocol was immunoSEQ multiplex PCR, while the TCRdb copy is restricted to in-frame clones and leaves out a portion. Its clone listing holds about 58,000 clones. The material sequenced was PBMCs. Receptors originate from a woman under 30 in good health and CMV-seronegative.

The genes are TRBV5-1 and TRBJ2-7; 9 bases align to TRBD1. Per the germline V gene, CDR1 is SGHRS and CDR2 is YFSETQ. J gave up 6 bases and V 4 bases, and 8 bases lay outside the gene matches. The CDR3 contains 14 residues. CDR3 sequence (DNA): TGCGCCAGCAGCCACGGGGACAGGGTTGGCGAGCAGTACTTC. This encodes CASSHGDRVGEQYF. The variable domain in full, with the rest retrieved from reference TRBV5-1 and TRBJ2-7, is KAGVTQTPRYLIKTRGQQVTLSCSPISGHRSVSWYQQTPGQGLQFLFEYFSETQRNKGNFPGRFSGRQFSNSRSEMNVSTLELGDSALYLCASSHGDRVGEQYFGPGTRLTVT.

For this clone: This sample includes further DNA sequences coding for the same CDR3. The chain couples TRBV27 to TRBJ2-1; D gene ambiguous. The V gene lost 4 bases and the J gene lost 2 bases, with 9 bases spanning the gap. The CDR3 is made up of 14 amino acids. CDR1 and CDR2 from the germline V gene are MNHEY and SMNVEV (reference sequence). The CDR3 DNA reads TGTGCCAGCAGTTACCAGCGCCCCTACAATGAGCAGTTCTTC. Translated: CASSYQRPYNEQFF.

V and J are TRBV30 and TRBJ1-1, with a possible D match to TRBD1 (6 bases). V was cut by 3 bases and J by 4 bases, with 12 bases left in between. The germline gives CDR1 GTSNPN, CDR2 SVGIG (reference sequence). This CDR3 region has 13 residues. This CDR3 reads CAWSATGFTEAFF. The CDR3 bases are TGTGCCTGGAGCGCTACAGGGTTCACTGAAGCTTTCTTT.

This chain uses TRBV11-2 with TRBJ1-2, with D unclear. The germline V gene encodes CDR1 SGHAT and CDR2 FQNNGV. The CDR3 extends over 13 amino acids. Trimming stripped 1 base from V and 4 bases from J, with 7 bases between. The CDR3 nucleotides read TGTGCCAGCAGCTTAGGGGCAACCTATGGCTACACCTTC. Translating gives CASSLGATYGYTF.

V is TRBV27 and J is TRBJ2-3; 11 bases match TRBD2. CDR1 MNHEY and CDR2 SMNVEV come from the germline V gene (reference sequence). The CDR3 is 16 amino acids. After removal of 5 bases from V and 2 bases from J, the junction contained 6 bases not matched to a gene. In DNA form, the CDR3 reads TGTGCCAGCAGTCTCCGACTAGCGGGGATCACAGATACGCAGTATTTT. Protein product: CASSLRLAGITDTQYF.